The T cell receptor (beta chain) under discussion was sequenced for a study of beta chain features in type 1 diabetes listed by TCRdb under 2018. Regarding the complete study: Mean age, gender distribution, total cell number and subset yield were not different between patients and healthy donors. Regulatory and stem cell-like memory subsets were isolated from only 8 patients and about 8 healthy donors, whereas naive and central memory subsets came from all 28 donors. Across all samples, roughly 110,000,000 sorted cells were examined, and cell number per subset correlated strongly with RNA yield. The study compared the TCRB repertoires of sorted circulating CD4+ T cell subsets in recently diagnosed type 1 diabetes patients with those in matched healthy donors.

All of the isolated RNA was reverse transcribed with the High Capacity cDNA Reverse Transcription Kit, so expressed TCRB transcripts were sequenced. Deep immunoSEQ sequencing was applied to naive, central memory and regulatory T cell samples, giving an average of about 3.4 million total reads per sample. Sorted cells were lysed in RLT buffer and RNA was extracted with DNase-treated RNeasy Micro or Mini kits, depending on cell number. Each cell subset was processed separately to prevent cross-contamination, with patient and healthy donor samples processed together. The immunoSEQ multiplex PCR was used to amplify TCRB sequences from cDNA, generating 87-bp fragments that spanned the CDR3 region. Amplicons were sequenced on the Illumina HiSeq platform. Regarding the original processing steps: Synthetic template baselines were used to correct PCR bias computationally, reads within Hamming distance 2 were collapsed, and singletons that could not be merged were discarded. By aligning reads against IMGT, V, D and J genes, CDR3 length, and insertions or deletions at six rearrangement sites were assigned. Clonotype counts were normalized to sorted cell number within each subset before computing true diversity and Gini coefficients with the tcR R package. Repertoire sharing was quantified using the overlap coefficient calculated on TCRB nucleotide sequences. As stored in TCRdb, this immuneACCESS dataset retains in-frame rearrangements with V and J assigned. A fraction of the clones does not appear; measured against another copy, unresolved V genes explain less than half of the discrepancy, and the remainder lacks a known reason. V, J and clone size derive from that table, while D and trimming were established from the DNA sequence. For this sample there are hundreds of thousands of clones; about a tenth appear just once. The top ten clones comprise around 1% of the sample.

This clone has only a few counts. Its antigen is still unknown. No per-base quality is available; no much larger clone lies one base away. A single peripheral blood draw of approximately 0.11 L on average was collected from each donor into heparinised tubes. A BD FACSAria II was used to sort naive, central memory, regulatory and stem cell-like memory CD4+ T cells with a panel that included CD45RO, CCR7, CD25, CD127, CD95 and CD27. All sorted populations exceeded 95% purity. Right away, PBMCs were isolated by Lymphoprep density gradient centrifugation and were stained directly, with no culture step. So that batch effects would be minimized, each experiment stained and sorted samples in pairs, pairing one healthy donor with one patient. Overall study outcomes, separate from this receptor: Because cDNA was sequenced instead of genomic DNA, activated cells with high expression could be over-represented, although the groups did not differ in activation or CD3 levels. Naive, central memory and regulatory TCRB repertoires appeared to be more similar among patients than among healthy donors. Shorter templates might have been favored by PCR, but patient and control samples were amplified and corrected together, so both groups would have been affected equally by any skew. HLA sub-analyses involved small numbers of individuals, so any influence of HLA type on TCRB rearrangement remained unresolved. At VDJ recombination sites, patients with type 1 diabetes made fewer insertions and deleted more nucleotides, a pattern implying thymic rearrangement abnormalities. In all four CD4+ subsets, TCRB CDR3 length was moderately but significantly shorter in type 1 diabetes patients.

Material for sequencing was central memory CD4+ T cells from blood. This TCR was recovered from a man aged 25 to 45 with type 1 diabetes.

The sequenced DNA is TGTGCCAGCAGCTTTGGTATTCGGTACAATGAGCAGTTCTTC. The encoded protein is CASSFGIRYNEQFF. Rearrangement joined TRBV4-2 to TRBJ2-1, with no confidently assigned D gene. There are 14 amino acids in the CDR3, from cysteine to phenylalanine inclusive. CDR3 DNA is the only sequence kept; it has 42 bases, read in frame from the first base. CDR1 and CDR2 (LGHNA, YNFKEQ) derive from the germline V gene. The trim is 5 bases for V and 4 bases for J, with a gap of 12 bases between the germline ends.